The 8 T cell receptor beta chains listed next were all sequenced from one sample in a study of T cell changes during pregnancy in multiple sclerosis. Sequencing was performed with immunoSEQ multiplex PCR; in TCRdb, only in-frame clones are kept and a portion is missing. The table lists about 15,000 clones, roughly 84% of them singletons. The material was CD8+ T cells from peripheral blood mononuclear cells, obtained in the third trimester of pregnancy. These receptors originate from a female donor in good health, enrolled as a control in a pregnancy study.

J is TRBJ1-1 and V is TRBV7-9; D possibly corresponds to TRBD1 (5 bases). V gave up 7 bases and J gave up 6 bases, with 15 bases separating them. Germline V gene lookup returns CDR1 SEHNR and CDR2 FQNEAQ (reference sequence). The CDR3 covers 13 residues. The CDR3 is CASTGGGLAEAFF. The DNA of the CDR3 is TGTGCCAGCACCGGGGGGGGGTTGGCTGAAGCTTTCTTT.

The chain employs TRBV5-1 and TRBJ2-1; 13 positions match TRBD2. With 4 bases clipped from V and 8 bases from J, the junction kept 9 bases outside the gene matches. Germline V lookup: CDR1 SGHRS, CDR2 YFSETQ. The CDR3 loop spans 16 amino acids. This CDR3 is CASSERTSGSLDEQFF. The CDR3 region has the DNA TGCGCCAGCAGCGAAAGGACTAGCGGGAGCCTCGATGAGCAGTTCTTC. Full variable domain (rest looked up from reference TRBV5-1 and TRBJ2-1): KAGVTQTPRYLIKTRGQQVTLSCSPISGHRSVSWYQQTPGQGLQFLFEYFSETQRNKGNFPGRFSGRQFSNSRSEMNVSTLELGDSALYLCASSERTSGSLDEQFFGPGTRLTVL.

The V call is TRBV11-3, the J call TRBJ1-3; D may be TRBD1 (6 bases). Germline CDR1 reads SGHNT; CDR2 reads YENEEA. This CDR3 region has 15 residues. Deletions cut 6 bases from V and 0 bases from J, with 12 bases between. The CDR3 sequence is CASRYDRHSGNTIYF. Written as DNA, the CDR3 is TGTGCCAGCAGATACGACAGGCACTCTGGAAACACCATATATTTT. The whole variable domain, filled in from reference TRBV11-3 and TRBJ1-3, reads EAGVVQSPRYKIIEKKQPVAFWCNPISGHNTLYWYLQNLGQGPELLIRYENEEAVDDSQLPKDRFSAERLKGVDSTLKIQPAELGDSAVYLCASRYDRHSGNTIYFGEGSWLTVV.

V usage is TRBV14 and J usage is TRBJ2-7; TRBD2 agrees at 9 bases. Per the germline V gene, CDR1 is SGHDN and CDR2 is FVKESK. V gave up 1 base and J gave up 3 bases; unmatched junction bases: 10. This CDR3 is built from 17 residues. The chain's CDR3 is CASSQVPASGAYYEQYF. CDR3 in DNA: TGTGCCAGCAGCCAAGTACCGGCTAGCGGGGCTTACTACGAGCAGTACTTC. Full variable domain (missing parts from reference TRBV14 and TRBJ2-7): EAGVTQFPSHSVIEKGQTVTLRCDPISGHDNLYWYRRVMGKEIKFLLHFVKESKQDESGMPNNRFLAERTGGTYSTLKVQPAELEDSGVYFCASSQVPASGAYYEQYFGPGTRLTVT.

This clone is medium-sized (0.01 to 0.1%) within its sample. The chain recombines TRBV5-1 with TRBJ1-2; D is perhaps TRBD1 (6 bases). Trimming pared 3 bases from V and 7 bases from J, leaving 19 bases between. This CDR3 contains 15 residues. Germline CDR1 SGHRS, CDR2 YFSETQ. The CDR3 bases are TGCGCCAGCAGCTCTCTACAGGGTGCGGACCCTGGCTACACCTTC. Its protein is CASSSLQGADPGYTF.

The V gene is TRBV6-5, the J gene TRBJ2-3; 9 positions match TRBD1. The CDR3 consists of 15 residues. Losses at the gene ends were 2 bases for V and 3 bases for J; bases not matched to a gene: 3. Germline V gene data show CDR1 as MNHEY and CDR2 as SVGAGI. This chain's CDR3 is CASSYMTGGTDTQYF. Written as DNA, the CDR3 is TGTGCCAGCAGTTACATGACAGGGGGAACAGATACGCAGTATTTT.

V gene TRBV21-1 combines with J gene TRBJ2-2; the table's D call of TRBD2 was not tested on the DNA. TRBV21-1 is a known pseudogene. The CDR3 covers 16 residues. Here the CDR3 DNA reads TGTGCCAGCAGCAAAGCCGGCGGGAGGAACACCGGGGAGCTGTTTTTT. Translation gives CASSKAGGRNTGELFF.

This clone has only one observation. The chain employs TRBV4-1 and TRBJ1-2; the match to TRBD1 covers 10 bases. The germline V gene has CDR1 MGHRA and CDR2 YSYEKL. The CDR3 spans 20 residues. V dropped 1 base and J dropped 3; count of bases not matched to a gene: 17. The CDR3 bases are TGCGCCAGCAGCCAAGTCGCTAGATCCCGGGACAGGGGCGGGGACTATGGCTACACCTTC. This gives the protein CASSQVARSRDRGGDYGYTF.